This T cell receptor (beta chain) was retrieved from a study of blood T cell repertoires in COVID-19. The overall study: Whether acute or convalescent, the COVID-19 samples came from the United States, Italy and Spain. PBMCs, B-cell-depleted T cells, or T cells provided the cDNA or gDNA that made up the material.

The assay was immunoSEQ multiplex PCR, and TCRdb's table has in-frame clones only and misses some. The table includes hundreds of thousands of clones, about 85% detected once. Trimming left V 1 base short and J 2 bases short, with 9 bases between. This CDR3 region has 14 residues. Germline-derived CDR1 and CDR2 are SGHDT and YYEEEE. Across about two dozen US areas, participants ranged in age from about 18 to 90 years. Donors were grouped by their self-reported clinical history. The sample was PBMCs or T cells enriched from blood (not recorded which). The receptor was isolated from a woman aged 45-65 years who had recovered from COVID-19. V usage is TRBV5-6 and J usage is TRBJ1-1; no clear D gene. The CDR3, as DNA: TGTGCCAGCAGCTTGTTCCGCGGAAACACTGAAGCTTTCTTT. Amino acid sequence: CASSLFRGNTEAFF.